This TCR beta chain is from a study of blood T cell repertoires in COVID-19. Looking at the study overall: The origin of the acute and convalescent COVID-19 samples was the United States, Italy and Spain.

V was clipped by 2 bases and J by 0 bases; unmatched bases: 5. The CDR3 runs 16 residues. The repertoire was sequenced with immunoSEQ multiplex PCR; TCRdb's copy has only in-frame clones and lacks some. Counted here are about 190,000 clones, around 80% occurring once; the ten biggest clones make up approximately 13%. The sequenced material came from peripheral blood. This sequence was found in a man aged 45-65 years who had recovered from COVID-19. This chain links TRBV23-1 with TRBJ2-7, with TRBD1 identical over 9 bases. TRBV23-1 is an open reading frame, and its role is uncertain. The CDR3 DNA reads as TGCGCCAGCAGTCAAACCGGGACAGGGATCTCCTACGAGCAGTACTTC. This translates into CASSQTGTGISYEQYF.